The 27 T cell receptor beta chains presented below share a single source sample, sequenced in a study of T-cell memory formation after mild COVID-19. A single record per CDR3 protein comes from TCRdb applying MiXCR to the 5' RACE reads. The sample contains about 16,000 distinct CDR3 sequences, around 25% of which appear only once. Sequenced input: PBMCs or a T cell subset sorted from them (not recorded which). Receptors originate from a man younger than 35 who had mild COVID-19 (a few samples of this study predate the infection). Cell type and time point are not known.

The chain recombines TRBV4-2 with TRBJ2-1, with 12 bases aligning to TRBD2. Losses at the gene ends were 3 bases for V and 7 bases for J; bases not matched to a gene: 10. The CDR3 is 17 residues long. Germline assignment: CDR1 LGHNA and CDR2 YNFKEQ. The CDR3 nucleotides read TGTGCCAGCAGCCAGTTTTCTAGCGGGAGGGAGTATAATGAGCAGTTCTTC. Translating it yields CASSQFSSGREYNEQFF.

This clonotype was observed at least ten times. The CDR3 loop reads CASSYYPGRGTEAFF. The CDR3, as DNA: TGTGCCAGCAGTTACTACCCCGGTCGGGGCACTGAAGCTTTCTTT. This chain joins TRBV6-5 and TRBJ1-1; D gene ambiguous. This CDR3 spans 15 amino acids. V was cut by 1 base and J by 4 bases, with 13 bases left in between. The germline V gene has CDR1 MNHEY and CDR2 SVGAGI.

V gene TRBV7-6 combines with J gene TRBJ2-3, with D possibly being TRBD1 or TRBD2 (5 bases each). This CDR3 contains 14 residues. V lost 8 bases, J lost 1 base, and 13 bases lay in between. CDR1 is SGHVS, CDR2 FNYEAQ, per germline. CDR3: CASGDEDGTDTQYF. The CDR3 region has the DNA TGTGCCAGCGGGGACGAGGATGGCACAGATACGCAGTATTTT. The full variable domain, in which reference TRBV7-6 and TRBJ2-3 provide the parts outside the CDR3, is GAGVSQSPRYKVTKRGQDVALRCDPISGHVSLYWYRQALGQGPEFLTYFNYEAQQDKSGLPNDRFSAERPEGSISTLTIQRTEQRDSAMYRCASGDEDGTDTQYFGPGTRLTVL.

The CDR3, as DNA: TGTGCCAGCAGCGAGCAGGGTCCGGGTGAGCAGTTCTTC. Amino acids: CASSEQGPGEQFF. This chain links TRBV7-3 with TRBJ2-1, with D maybe TRBD1 (5 bases). CDR3 length equals 13 residues. The germline CDR1 and CDR2 sequences are SGHTA and FQGTGA. The V gene lost 5 bases and the J gene lost 9 bases, with 14 bases spanning the gap. The entire variable domain, with the rest obtained from reference TRBV7-3 and TRBJ2-1, is as follows: GAGVSQTPSNKVTEKGKYVELRCDPISGHTALYWYRQSLGQGPEFLIYFQGTGAADDSGLPNDRFFAVRPEGSVSTLKIQRTERGDSAVYLCASSEQGPGEQFFGPGTRLTVL.

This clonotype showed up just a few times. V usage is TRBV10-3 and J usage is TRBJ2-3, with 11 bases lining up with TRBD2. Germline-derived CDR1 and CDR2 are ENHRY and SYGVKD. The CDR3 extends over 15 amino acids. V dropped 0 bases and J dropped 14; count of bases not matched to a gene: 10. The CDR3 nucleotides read TGTGCCATCAGTGAGTCGAAAGTAGCGGGGGGGCCCGTGTATTTT. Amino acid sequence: CAISESKVAGGPVYF.

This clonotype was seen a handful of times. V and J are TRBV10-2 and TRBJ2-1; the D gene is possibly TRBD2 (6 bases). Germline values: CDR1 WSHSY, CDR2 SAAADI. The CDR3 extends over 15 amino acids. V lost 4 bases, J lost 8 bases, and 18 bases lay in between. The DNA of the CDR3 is TGCGCCAGCAGTGGAGGCGGGGCCCTCCCGGATGAGCAGTTCTTC. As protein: CASSGGGALPDEQFF.

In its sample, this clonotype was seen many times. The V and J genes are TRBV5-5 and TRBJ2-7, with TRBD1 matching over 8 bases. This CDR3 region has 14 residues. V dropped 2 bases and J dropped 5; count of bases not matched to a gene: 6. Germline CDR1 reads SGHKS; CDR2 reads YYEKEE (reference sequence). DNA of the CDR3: TGTGCCAGCAGCTTTTACGGGACAGGCAACGAGCAGTACGTC. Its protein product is CASSFYGTGNEQYV.

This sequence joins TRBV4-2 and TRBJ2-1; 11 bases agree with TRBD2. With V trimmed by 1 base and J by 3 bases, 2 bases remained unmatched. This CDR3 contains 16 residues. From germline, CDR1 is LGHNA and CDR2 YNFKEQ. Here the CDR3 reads CASSQGGLAGYNEQFF. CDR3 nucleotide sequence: TGTGCCAGCAGCCAAGGCGGACTAGCGGGCTACAATGAGCAGTTCTTC.

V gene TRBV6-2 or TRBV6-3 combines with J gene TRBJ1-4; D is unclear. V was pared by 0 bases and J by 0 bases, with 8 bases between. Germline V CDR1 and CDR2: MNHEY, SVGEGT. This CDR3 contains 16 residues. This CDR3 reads CASSYSVSATNEKLFF. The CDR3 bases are TGTGCCAGCAGTTACTCGGTCAGTGCAACTAATGAAAAACTGTTTTTT.

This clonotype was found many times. The DNA for the CDR3 is TGTGCCAGCAGTTGGGGCAATCAGCCCCAGCATTTT. It yields the protein CASSWGNQPQHF. This chain joins TRBV27 and TRBJ1-5; D remains unclear. This CDR3 spans 12 amino acids. Germline CDR1 MNHEY, CDR2 SMNVEV (reference sequence). Trimming cost V 4 bases and J 2 bases, with 3 bases left between them.

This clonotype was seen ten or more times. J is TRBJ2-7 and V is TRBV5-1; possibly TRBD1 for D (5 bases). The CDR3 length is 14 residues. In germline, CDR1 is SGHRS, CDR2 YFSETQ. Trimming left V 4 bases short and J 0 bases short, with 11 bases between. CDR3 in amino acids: CASSHRTASYEQYF. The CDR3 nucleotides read TGCGCCAGCAGCCACAGGACGGCCTCCTACGAGCAGTACTTC.

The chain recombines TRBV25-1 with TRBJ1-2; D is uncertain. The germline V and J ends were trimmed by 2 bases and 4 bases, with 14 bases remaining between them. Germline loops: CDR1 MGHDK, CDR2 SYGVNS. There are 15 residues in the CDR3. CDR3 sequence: CASSEGQALGYGYTF. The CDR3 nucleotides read TGTGCCAGCAGTGAAGGCCAGGCTCTGGGCTATGGCTACACCTTC.

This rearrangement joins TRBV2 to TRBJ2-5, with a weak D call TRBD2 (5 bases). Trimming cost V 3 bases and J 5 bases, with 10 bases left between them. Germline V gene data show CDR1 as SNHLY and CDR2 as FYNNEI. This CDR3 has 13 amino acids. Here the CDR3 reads CASSDVDLETQYF. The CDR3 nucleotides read TGTGCCAGCAGTGATGTGGACTTGGAGACCCAGTACTTC.

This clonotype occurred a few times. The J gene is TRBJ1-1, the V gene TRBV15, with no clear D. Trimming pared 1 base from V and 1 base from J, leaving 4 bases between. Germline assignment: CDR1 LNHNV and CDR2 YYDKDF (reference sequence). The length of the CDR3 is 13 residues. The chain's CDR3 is CATSRVENTEAFF. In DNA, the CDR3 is TGTGCCACCAGCAGAGTAGAGAACACTGAAGCTTTCTTT.

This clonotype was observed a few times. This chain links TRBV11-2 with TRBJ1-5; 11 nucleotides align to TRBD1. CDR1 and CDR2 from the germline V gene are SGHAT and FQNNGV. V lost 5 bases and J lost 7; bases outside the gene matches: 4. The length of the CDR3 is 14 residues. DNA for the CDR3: TGTGCCAGCAGCGTAGGGACAGGGGGACAGCCCCAGCATTTT. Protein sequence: CASSVGTGGQPQHF.

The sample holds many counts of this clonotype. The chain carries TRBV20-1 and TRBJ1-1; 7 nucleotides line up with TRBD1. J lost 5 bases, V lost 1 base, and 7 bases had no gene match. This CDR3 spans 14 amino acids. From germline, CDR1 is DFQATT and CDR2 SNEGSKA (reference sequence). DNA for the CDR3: TGCAGTGCTAGAGGAGAACAGGGGTGGACTGAAGCTTTCTTT. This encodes CSARGEQGWTEAFF.

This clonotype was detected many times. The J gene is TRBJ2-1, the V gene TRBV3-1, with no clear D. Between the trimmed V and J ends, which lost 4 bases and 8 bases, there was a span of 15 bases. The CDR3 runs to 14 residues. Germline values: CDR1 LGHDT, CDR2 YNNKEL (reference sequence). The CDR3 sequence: CASSPNTDGYEQFF. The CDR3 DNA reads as TGTGCCAGCAGCCCGAATACAGATGGCTATGAGCAGTTCTTC.

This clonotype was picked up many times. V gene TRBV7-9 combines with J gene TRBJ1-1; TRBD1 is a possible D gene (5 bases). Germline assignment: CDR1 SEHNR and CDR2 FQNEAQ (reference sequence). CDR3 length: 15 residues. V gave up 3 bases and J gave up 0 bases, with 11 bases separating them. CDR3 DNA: TGTGCCAGCAGCTTCGAGGGGTTCATGAACACTGAAGCTTTCTTT. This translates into CASSFEGFMNTEAFF.

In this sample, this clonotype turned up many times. The CDR3 loop reads CASSSGFLRRDSYEQYF. CDR3 nucleotide sequence: TGTGCCAGCAGCTCGGGTTTTTTGCGGAGAGACTCCTACGAGCAGTACTTC. The J gene is TRBJ2-7, the V gene TRBV11-2; no firm D call. This CDR3 comprises 17 residues. CDR1 is SGHAT, CDR2 FQNNGV, per germline. Deletions cut 4 bases from V and 0 bases from J, with 19 bases between.

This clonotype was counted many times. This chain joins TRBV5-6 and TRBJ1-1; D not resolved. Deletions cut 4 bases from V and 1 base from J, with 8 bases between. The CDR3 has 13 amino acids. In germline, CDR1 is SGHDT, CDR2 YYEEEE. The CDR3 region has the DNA TGTGCCAGCAGCCCCATGGGGAACACTGAAGCTTTCTTT. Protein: CASSPMGNTEAFF.

CDR3 residues: CSARGGQGFEQFF. In DNA, the CDR3 is TGCAGTGCTAGAGGTGGACAGGGGTTTGAGCAGTTCTTC. This chain joins TRBV20-1 and TRBJ2-1; 9 bases are shared with TRBD1. Trimming took 1 base from V and 9 from J; bases not matched to a gene: 4. This CDR3 has 13 amino acids. Germline CDR1 and CDR2: DFQATT and SNEGSKA (reference sequence).

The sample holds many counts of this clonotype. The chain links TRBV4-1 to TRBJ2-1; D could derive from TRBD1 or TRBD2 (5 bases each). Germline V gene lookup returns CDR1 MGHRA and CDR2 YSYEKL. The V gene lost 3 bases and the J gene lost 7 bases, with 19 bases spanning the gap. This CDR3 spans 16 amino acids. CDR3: CASSHPGTDGWNEQFF. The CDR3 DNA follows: TGCGCCAGCAGCCACCCTGGGACGGACGGTTGGAATGAGCAGTTCTTC.

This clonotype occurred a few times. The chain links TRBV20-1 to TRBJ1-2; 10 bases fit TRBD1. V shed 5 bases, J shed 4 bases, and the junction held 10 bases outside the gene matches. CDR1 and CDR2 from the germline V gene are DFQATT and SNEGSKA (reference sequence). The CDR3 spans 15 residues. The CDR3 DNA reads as TGCAGTGCTGACCCGGGACAGGGGACTTTCTATGGCTACACCTTC. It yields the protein CSADPGQGTFYGYTF.

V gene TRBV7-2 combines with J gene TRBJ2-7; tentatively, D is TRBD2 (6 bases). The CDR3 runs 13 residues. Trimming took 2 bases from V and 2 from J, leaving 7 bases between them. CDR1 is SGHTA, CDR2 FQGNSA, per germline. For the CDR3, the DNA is TGTGCCAGCAGCTTATTAGCGGCCTACGAGCAGTACTTC. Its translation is CASSLLAAYEQYF.

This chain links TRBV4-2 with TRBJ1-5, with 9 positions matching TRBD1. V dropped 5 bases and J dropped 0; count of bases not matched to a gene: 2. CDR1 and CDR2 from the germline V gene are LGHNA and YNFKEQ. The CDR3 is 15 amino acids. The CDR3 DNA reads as TGTGCCAGCAGCTCACAGGGGGCTAGCAATCAGCCCCAGCATTTT. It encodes CASSSQGASNQPQHF.

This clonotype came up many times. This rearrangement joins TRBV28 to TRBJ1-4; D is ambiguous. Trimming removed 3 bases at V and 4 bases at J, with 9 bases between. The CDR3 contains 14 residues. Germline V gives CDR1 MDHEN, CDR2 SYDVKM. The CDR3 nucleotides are TGTGCCAGCAGTTTCGGGCAGCTTAATGAAAAACTGTTTTTT. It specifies CASSFGQLNEKLFF.

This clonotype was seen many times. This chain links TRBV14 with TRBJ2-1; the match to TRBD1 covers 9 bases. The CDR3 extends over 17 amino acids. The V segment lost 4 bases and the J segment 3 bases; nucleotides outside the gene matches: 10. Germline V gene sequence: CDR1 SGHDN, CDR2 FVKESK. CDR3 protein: CASSPLPYRGLYNEQFF. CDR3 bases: TGTGCCAGCAGCCCTCTGCCCTACAGGGGGCTCTACAATGAGCAGTTCTTC.